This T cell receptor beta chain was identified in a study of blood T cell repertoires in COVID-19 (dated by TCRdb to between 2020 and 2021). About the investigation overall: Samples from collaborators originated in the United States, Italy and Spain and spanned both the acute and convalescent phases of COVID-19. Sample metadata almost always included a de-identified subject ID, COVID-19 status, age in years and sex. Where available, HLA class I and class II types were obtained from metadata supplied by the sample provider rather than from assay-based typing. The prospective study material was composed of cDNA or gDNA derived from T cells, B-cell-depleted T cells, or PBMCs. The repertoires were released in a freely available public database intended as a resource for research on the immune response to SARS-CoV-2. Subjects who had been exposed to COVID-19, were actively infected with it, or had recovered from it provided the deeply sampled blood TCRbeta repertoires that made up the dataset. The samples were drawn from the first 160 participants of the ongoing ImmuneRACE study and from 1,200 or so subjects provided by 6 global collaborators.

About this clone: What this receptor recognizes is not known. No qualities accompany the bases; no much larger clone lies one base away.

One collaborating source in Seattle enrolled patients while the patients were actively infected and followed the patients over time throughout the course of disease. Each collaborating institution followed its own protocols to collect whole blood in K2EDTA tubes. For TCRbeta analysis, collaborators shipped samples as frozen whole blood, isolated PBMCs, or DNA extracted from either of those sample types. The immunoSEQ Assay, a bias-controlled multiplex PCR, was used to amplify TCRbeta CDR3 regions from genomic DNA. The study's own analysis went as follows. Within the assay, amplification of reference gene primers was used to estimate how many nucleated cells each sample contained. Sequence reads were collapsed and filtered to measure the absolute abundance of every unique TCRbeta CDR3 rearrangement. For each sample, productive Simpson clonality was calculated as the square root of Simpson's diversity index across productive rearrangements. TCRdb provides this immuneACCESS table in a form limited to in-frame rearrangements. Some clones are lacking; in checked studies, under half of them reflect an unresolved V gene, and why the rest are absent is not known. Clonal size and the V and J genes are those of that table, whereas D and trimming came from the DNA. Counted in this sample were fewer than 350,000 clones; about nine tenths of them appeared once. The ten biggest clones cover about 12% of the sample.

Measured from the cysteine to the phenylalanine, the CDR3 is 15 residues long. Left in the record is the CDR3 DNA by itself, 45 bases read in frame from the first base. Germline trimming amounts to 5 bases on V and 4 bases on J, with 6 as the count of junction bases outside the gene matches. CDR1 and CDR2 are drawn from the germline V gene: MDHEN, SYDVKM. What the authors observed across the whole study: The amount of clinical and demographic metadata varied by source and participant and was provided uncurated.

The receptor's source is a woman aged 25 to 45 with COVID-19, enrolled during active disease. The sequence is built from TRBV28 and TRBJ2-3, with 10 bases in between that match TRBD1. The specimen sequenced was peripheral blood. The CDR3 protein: CASSRPGTGADTQYF. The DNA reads TGTGCCAGCAGTCGCCCCGGGACAGGGGCAGATACGCAGTATTTT.